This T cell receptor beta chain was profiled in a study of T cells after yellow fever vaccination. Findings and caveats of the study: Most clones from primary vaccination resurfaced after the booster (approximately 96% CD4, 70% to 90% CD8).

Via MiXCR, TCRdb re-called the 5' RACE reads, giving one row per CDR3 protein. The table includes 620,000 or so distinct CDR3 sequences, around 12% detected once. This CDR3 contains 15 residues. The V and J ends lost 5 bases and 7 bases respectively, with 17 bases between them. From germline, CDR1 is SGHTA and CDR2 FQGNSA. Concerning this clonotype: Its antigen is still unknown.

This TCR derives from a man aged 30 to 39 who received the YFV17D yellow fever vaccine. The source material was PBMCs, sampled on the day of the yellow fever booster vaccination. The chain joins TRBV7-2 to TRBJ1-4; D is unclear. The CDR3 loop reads CASSRGGLAGEKLFF. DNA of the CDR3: TGTGCCAGCAGCCGGGGAGGGTTAGCGGGTGAAAAACTGTTTTTT.